The 10 T cell receptor beta chains presented below share a single source sample, sequenced in a study of cytomegalovirus exposure and HLA in healthy donors. Both 60 Vbeta primers and 13 Jbeta primers went into the PCR. TCRdb's table, derived via immunoSEQ multiplex PCR, lists solely in-frame clones and lacks some. Counted here are about 250,000 clones, roughly 80% occurring once; the ten biggest clones make up about 0.3%. Sequencing input: PBMCs. These receptor sequences come from a girl aged 2 to 10 in good health and CMV-seronegative.

The chain is built from TRBV14 and TRBJ2-1, with D possibly being TRBD1 (6 bases). The CDR3 extends over 16 amino acids. Germline CDR1 reads SGHDN; CDR2 reads FVKESK. V lost 1 base to trimming and J lost 5 bases, with 15 bases between them. The CDR3 region has the DNA TGTGCCAGCAGCCAAGGGTCGCAGGGGTATAACAATGAGCAGTTCTTC. Translation: CASSQGSQGYNNEQFF.

As to this clone: The same CDR3 is also encoded by other DNA sequences in this sample. The rearrangement uses TRBV28 and TRBJ2-7, with D uncertain. Germline V gene data show CDR1 as MDHEN and CDR2 as SYDVKM. The ends were cut back, 3 bases at V and 4 bases at J, with 7 bases in the middle. The length of the CDR3 is 12 residues. CDR3 in amino acids: CASSLSGYEQYF. CDR3 nucleotides: TGTGCCAGCAGTTTGAGTGGTTACGAGCAGTACTTC.

V is TRBV5-4 and J is TRBJ2-2; TRBD1 aligns across 9 bases. Germline CDR1 reads SGHNT; CDR2 reads YYREEE (reference sequence). V shed 4 bases and J 8 bases; nucleotides not matched to a gene: 6. The CDR3 is 14 amino acids. This chain's CDR3 is CASSDGTGKGELFF. CDR3 bases: TGTGCCAGCAGCGACGGGACAGGGAAAGGGGAGCTGTTTTTT.

The chain links TRBV11-2 to TRBJ2-7; D unclear. CDR1 is SGHAT, CDR2 FQNNGV, per germline. The CDR3 has 12 residues. V was shortened by 1 base and J by 3 bases, with 4 bases between the two germline ends. As DNA, the CDR3 is TGTGCCAGCAGCTTAGGAGACTACGAGCAGTACTTC. Protein: CASSLGDYEQYF.

The chain recombines TRBV7-9 with TRBJ2-1; 9 bases align to TRBD2. Germline CDR1 is SEHNR and CDR2 is FQNEAQ (reference sequence). The CDR3 contains 19 residues. Losses at the gene ends were 6 bases for V and 0 bases for J; bases not matched to a gene: 15. CDR3 loop: CASRPQWRGGLSSYNEQFF. In DNA, the CDR3 is TGTGCCAGCAGACCCCAATGGCGGGGGGGCCTGAGCTCCTACAATGAGCAGTTCTTC.

The chain joins TRBV6-5 to TRBJ2-7, with 11 bases aligning to TRBD1. The CDR3 has 15 residues. The V gene's germline CDR1 is MNHEY and CDR2 SVGAGI. V shed 5 bases, J shed 5 bases, and the junction held 8 bases outside the gene matches. CDR3 bases: TGTGCCAGCAGTCCCCGGGACAGGGGGGACCACGAGCAGTACTTC. Translation gives CASSPRDRGDHEQYF.

This chain joins TRBV28 and TRBJ1-2; TRBD1 matches at 7 bases. The junction had 11 bases not matched to a gene; V was cut back by 2 bases and J by 8 bases. CDR3 length equals 15 residues. Germline V gene lookup returns CDR1 MDHEN and CDR2 SYDVKM. The CDR3 protein is CASSLIAGGIIGYTF. CDR3 DNA: TGTGCCAGCAGTTTAATTGCAGGGGGGATTATAGGCTACACCTTC.

Only one count was recorded for this clone. J is TRBJ2-3 and V is TRBV28; 8 bases map to TRBD2. The CDR3 consists of 16 residues. Germline assignment: CDR1 MDHEN and CDR2 SYDVKM. J gave up 1 base and V 7 bases, and 10 bases lay outside the gene matches. CDR3 nucleotide sequence: TGTGCCAGCAATCCGGGGGGGGGCGCTGGCACAGATACGCAGTATTTT. Translated, it gives CASNPGGGAGTDTQYF.

The chain carries TRBV10-3 and TRBJ2-2; 9 bases match TRBD1. The junction had 9 bases not matched to a gene; V was cut back by 10 bases and J by 3 bases. The germline CDR1 and CDR2 sequences are ENHRY and SYGVKD. This CDR3 region has 15 residues. As DNA, the CDR3 is TGTGCCACCCTTCCGGGACAGGGCTACACCGGGGAGCTGTTTTTT. This translates into CATLPGQGYTGELFF.

The J gene is TRBJ2-1, the V gene TRBV7-9; 7 bases are a match to TRBD2. The CDR3 consists of 17 residues. Germline loops: CDR1 SEHNR, CDR2 FQNEAQ (reference sequence). Trimming cost V 1 base and J 10 bases; bases outside gene matches: 16. In DNA, the CDR3 is TGTGCCAGCAGCTTAGTATCGGTACCCGGGAGGTCAATAGAGCAGTTCTTC. This codes for CASSLVSVPGRSIEQFF.